This TCR beta chain originates from a study of blood T cell repertoires in COVID-19. Overall study context: PBMCs, B-cell-depleted T cells, or T cells provided the cDNA or gDNA that made up the material.

Assay: immunoSEQ multiplex PCR; the TCRdb copy retains only in-frame clones and omits some. Among about 390,000 clones, around nine tenths were seen once, and the ten largest hold 10%. This CDR3 spans 15 amino acids. The V end was cut by 0 bases, the J end by 5 bases, with 10 bases between. CDR1 and CDR2 (germline): LGHNA, YSLEER. Cohorts were assigned according to the clinical history that participants reported. Sequenced: PBMCs or T cells enriched from blood (not recorded which). The clonotype comes from a woman aged 45-60 years who had recovered from COVID-19. The chain is built from TRBV4-3 and TRBJ2-2, with a weak D call TRBD1 (5 bases). The CDR3 DNA sequence: TGCGCCAGCAGCCAAGAAAGGGGTGGAACCGGGGAGCTGTTTTTT. Translation gives CASSQERGGTGELFF.